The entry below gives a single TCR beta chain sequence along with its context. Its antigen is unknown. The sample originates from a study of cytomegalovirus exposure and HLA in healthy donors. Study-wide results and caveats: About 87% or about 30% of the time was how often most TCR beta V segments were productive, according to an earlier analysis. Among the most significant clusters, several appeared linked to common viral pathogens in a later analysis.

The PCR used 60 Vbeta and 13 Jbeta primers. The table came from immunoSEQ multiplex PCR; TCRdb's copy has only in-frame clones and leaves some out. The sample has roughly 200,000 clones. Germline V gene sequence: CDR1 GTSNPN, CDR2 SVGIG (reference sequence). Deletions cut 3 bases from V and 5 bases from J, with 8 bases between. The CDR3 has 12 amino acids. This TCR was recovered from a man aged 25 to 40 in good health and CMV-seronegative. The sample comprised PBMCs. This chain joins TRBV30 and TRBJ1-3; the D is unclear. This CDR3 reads CAWRARRNTIYF. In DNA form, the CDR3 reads TGTGCCTGGAGGGCTCGCCGAAACACCATATATTTT. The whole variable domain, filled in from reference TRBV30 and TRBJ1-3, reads SQTIHQWPATLVQPVGSPLSLECTVEGTSNPNLYWYRQAAGRGLQLLFYSVGIGQISSEVPQNLSASRPQDRQFILSSKKLLLSDSGFYLCAWRARRNTIYFGEGSWLTVV.